Shown below are 31 T cell receptor beta chains from a single sample sequenced in a study of T cells in Graves' hyperthyroidism and ophthalmopathy. RNA transcripts provided the source from which TCR beta CDR3 regions were amplified. HTBI primers drove first-round RT-PCR of the TCR CDR3. One entry per CDR3 protein, called by TCRdb with MiXCR from the multiplex PCR reads. The table lists about 690,000 distinct CDR3 sequences, 15% to 20% of them singletons, with around 16% in the top ten. Input material: blood. The origin of the receptors is a man aged 50-60 years with Graves' hyperthyroidism.

This clonotype was recorded many times. CDR3 region: CASGLDGVGYGYTF. In DNA form, the CDR3 reads TGTGCTAGTGGCTTAGACGGGGTGGGTTATGGCTACACCTTC. The rearrangement uses TRBV12-5 and TRBJ1-2; D uncertain. CDR1 LGHNT and CDR2 FRNRAP come from the germline V gene. The CDR3 runs 14 residues. The ends were cut back, 6 bases at V and 5 bases at J, with 16 bases in the middle.

This clonotype has ten or more counts. This chain connects TRBV6-2 or TRBV6-3 to TRBJ2-5, with D perhaps assigned TRBD1 or TRBD2 (5 bases each). CDR1 and CDR2 (germline): MNHEY, SVGEGT. V lost 2 bases and J lost 0, with 10 bases in between. This CDR3 spans 15 amino acids. This chain's CDR3 is CASSYVGTYQETQYF. The DNA of the CDR3 is TGTGCCAGCAGTTACGTCGGGACGTACCAAGAGACCCAGTACTTC.

On this clonotype itself: A read error may explain this, as a much larger clone is one base away. The chain joins TRBV12-3 or TRBV12-4 to TRBJ1-4; 7 nucleotides align to TRBD1. The CDR3 runs 14 residues. V trimming: 6 bases; J trimming: 6 bases; junction bases outside the gene matches: 7. The CDR3 DNA reads as TGTGCCAGCAGCCCCGCCAGGGGGTATGAAAAACTGTTTTTT. Encoded protein: CASSPARGYEKLFF.

This clonotype has more than one count but fewer than ten. The chain combines TRBV5-1 with TRBJ1-6; possibly TRBD1 for D (5 bases). Per the germline V gene, CDR1 is SGHRS and CDR2 is YFSETQ. The CDR3 loop spans 16 amino acids. V was cut by 0 bases and J by 4 bases, with 11 bases left in between. The CDR3 coding sequence is TGCGCCAGCAGCTTGGCCTCGACAGCTTATAATTCACCCCTCCACTTT. Its protein is CASSLASTAYNSPLHF.

This clonotype was counted many times. The chain links TRBV2 to TRBJ2-5, with 7 bases matching TRBD1. V trimming: 5 bases; J trimming: 2 bases; junction bases outside the gene matches: 5. CDR1 and CDR2 from the germline V gene are SNHLY and FYNNEI. The CDR3 totals 14 residues. The CDR3 region has the DNA TGTGCCAGCAGTTCCCCAGGGGGACAAGAGACCCAGTACTTC. Its protein is CASSSPGGQETQYF.

The V gene is TRBV19, the J gene TRBJ1-4; D possibly corresponds to TRBD1 (5 bases). Germline V gene lookup returns CDR1 LNHDA and CDR2 SQIVND (reference sequence). Trimming took off 10 bases at V and 7 bases at J, with 13 bases between the two ends. This CDR3 contains 12 residues. CDR3 residues: CAIGDLTEKLFF. The CDR3, as DNA: TGTGCCATAGGGGACCTAACTGAAAAACTGTTTTTT.

The V call is TRBV4-1, the J call TRBJ2-7; the D gene could be TRBD1 or TRBD2 (5 bases each). Trimming took 4 bases from V and 6 from J, leaving 10 bases between them. The CDR3 covers 12 residues. Germline assignment: CDR1 MGHRA and CDR2 YSYEKL. The CDR3 region is CASSPGGFEQYF. The CDR3 bases are TGCGCCAGCAGCCCTGGGGGTTTCGAGCAGTACTTC.

The chain couples TRBV4-1 to TRBJ1-5; the D is unclear. The CDR3 is made up of 14 amino acids. From germline, CDR1 is MGHRA and CDR2 YSYEKL. Trimming left V 0 bases short and J 5 bases short, with 8 bases between. Here the CDR3 DNA reads TGCGCCAGCAGCCAAGAGTTACGGGATCAGCCCCAGCATTTT. This codes for CASSQELRDQPQHF.

This clonotype was observed many times. The V and J genes are TRBV11-2 and TRBJ2-7, with 8 bases matching TRBD2. V was clipped by 5 bases and J by 4 bases; unmatched bases: 10. The CDR3 sequence is 15 residues long. Germline CDR1 and CDR2: SGHAT and FQNNGV. The CDR3 nucleotides are TGTGCCAGCAGCCAGCAACTAGCGGTTAGTTACGAGCAGTACTTC. Its translation: CASSQQLAVSYEQYF.

In its sample, this clonotype was seen many times. This chain uses TRBV24-1 with TRBJ2-2; D perhaps matches TRBD2 (5 bases). The length of the CDR3 is 12 residues. V was trimmed by 9 bases and J by 7 bases, leaving 11 bases between them. The germline V gene has CDR1 KGHDR and CDR2 SFDVKD. In DNA form, the CDR3 reads TGTGCCACCCGGTCGGAGGTCGGGGAGCTGTTTTTT. This gives the protein CATRSEVGELFF.

This clonotype was counted at least ten times. J is TRBJ2-5 and V is TRBV27; no reliable D call. The V end was cut by 5 bases, the J end by 5 bases, with 12 bases between. Germline V lookup: CDR1 MNHEY, CDR2 SMNVEV (reference sequence). The CDR3 contains 13 residues. CDR3 protein: CASSPGVYETQYF. The CDR3 DNA is TGTGCCAGCAGTCCTGGGGTGTACGAGACCCAGTACTTC.

In this sample, this clonotype turned up many times. The chain combines TRBV28 with TRBJ2-7; 7 bases are a match to TRBD1. The junction had 3 bases not matched to a gene; V was cut back by 6 bases and J by 1 base. This CDR3 spans 13 amino acids. Germline V CDR1 and CDR2: MDHEN, SYDVKM. CDR3 nucleotides: TGTGCCAGCAGGACGGGACAGTCCTACGAGCAGTACTTC. It specifies CASRTGQSYEQYF.

Many counts were recorded for this clonotype. The chain carries TRBV27 and TRBJ2-3; no clear D. The V gene's germline CDR1 is MNHEY and CDR2 SMNVEV (reference sequence). CDR3 length: 14 residues. Trimming removed 4 bases at V and 8 bases at J, with 16 bases between. DNA of the CDR3: TGTGCCAGCAGTTCCTTTATCGGGTGGGCTACGCAGTATTTT. This codes for CASSSFIGWATQYF.

This clonotype was detected many times. CDR3 DNA sequence: TGTGCCAGCAGCTTACGCGGTTGGAGCACAGATACGCAGTATTTT. The encoded protein is CASSLRGWSTDTQYF. The chain recombines TRBV7-3 with TRBJ2-3, with D unclear. The V end was cut by 2 bases, the J end by 0 bases, with 9 bases between. The germline CDR1 and CDR2 sequences are SGHTA and FQGTGA. The CDR3 sequence is 15 residues long.

This clonotype was seen more than once but under ten times. This chain uses TRBV6-1 with TRBJ2-3; tentatively, D is TRBD1 (5 bases). The CDR3 is made up of 13 amino acids. CDR1 and CDR2 from the germline V gene are MNHNS and SASEGT. Trimming pared 6 bases from V and 1 base from J, leaving 8 bases between. The CDR3 reads CASRDRRTDTQYF. The CDR3 DNA reads TGTGCCAGCAGAGACAGACGCACAGATACGCAGTATTTT.

This clonotype was counted ten times or more. The chain uses TRBV24-1 and TRBJ2-3, with 8 bases that match TRBD2. With V trimmed by 0 bases and J by 4 bases, 2 bases remained unmatched. The germline gives CDR1 KGHDR, CDR2 SFDVKD. The CDR3 is 15 residues long. The CDR3 sequence: CATSDLSGSADTQYF. DNA for the CDR3: TGTGCCACCAGTGATTTGAGCGGGAGCGCAGATACGCAGTATTTT.

This clonotype was observed many times. The chain uses TRBV6-1 and TRBJ2-7, with D perhaps matching TRBD2 (5 bases). The germline gives CDR1 MNHNS, CDR2 SASEGT. The CDR3 has 14 amino acids. Trimming cost V 5 bases and J 5 bases, with 16 bases left between them. The CDR3 protein is CASSSGDFYHEQYF. CDR3 sequence (DNA): TGTGCCAGCAGTTCCGGGGATTTTTACCACGAGCAGTACTTC.

The chain is built from TRBV27 and TRBJ2-2; D ambiguous. CDR1 is MNHEY, CDR2 SMNVEV, per germline (reference sequence). CDR3 size: 14 residues. The V and J ends lost 0 bases and 6 bases respectively, with 8 bases between them. The CDR3 sequence is CASSLSSRSGELFF. Here the CDR3 DNA reads TGTGCCAGCAGTTTATCTTCCCGGTCCGGGGAGCTGTTTTTT.

There are many counts of this clonotype. The chain joins TRBV3-1 to TRBJ2-1; 10 bases fit TRBD2. The J segment lost 0 bases and the V segment lost 0 bases, leaving 8 bases of the junction unmatched. The CDR3 sequence is 19 residues long. Germline CDR1 reads LGHDT; CDR2 reads YNNKEL (reference sequence). The CDR3 protein is CASSQDPLAGQPSYNEQFF. As DNA, the CDR3 is TGTGCCAGCAGCCAAGACCCACTAGCGGGGCAACCCTCCTACAATGAGCAGTTCTTC.

In its sample, this clonotype was seen many times. The gene calls are TRBV12-3 or TRBV12-4 and TRBJ1-1, with unresolved D. V gave up 6 bases and J gave up 2 bases, with 10 bases separating them. CDR3 size: 13 residues. CDR3 in DNA: TGTGCCAGCAGGGTTACTGGTAACACTGAAGCTTTCTTT. Translation: CASRVTGNTEAFF.

The chain is built from TRBV29-1 and TRBJ2-2; perhaps TRBD1 as D (6 bases). Germline CDR1 SQVTM, CDR2 ANQGSEA. The CDR3 has 13 amino acids. V lost 4 bases, J lost 2 bases, and 8 bases lay in between. The DNA for the CDR3 is TGCAGCGTTGGACAGGTTAACACCGGGGAGCTGTTTTTT. It is translated as CSVGQVNTGELFF.

The table lists this clonotype with many counts. The V gene is TRBV29-1, the J gene TRBJ1-1; D gene unclear. Germline CDR1 SQVTM, CDR2 ANQGSEA. Trimming pared 3 bases from V and 3 bases from J, leaving 11 bases between. CDR3 length equals 13 residues. The CDR3 DNA reads as TGCAGCGTTGATGGTGGGCCGTACACTGAAGCTTTCTTT. Residues: CSVDGGPYTEAFF.

This clonotype was recorded many times. The chain combines TRBV20-1 with TRBJ2-7; 9 bases align to TRBD2. The CDR3 has 15 amino acids. The J segment lost 3 bases and the V segment lost 4 bases, leaving 10 bases of the junction unmatched. Germline values: CDR1 DFQATT, CDR2 SNEGSKA (reference sequence). Here the CDR3 reads CSAISEREVGYEQYF. CDR3 sequence (DNA): TGCAGTGCTATTTCTGAGCGGGAGGTGGGCTACGAGCAGTACTTC.

On this clonotype: This may be a read error: a much more frequent sequence differs by one nucleotide. This chain uses TRBV29-1 with TRBJ2-7; 9 nucleotides align to TRBD1. This CDR3 is built from 12 residues. Germline loops: CDR1 SQVTM, CDR2 ANQGSEA. The ends lost 6 bases at V and 5 bases at J; junction bases unmatched: 5. The CDR3 reads CSVGTGTHEQYF. In DNA, the CDR3 is TGCAGCGTCGGGACAGGGACCCACGAGCAGTACTTC.

This clonotype showed up many times. The V gene is TRBV6-5, the J gene TRBJ1-2; a possible D gene is TRBD1 (5 bases). Germline V CDR1 and CDR2: MNHEY, SVGAGI. Trimming pared 2 bases from V and 2 bases from J, leaving 15 bases between. The CDR3 covers 16 residues. In DNA form, the CDR3 reads TGTGCCAGCAGTTACAGTCTCCGGGACGGGAACTATGGCTACACCTTC. It yields the protein CASSYSLRDGNYGYTF.

This clonotype was found many times. The junction shows a germline mismatch at one end, possibly a read error. The J gene is TRBJ2-1, the V gene TRBV5-1, with D hard to call. Germline V lookup: CDR1 SGHRS, CDR2 YFSETQ. This CDR3 contains 12 residues. CDR3 nucleotides: TGTGCCAGCAGTTTAGTTGGGGATGAGCAGTTCTTC. This gives the protein CASSLVGDEQFF.

This clonotype has a handful of counts. The CDR3 is CASSLIAYNEQFF. For the CDR3, the DNA is TGTGCCAGCAGTTTGATTGCCTACAATGAGCAGTTCTTC. The V and J genes are TRBV27 and TRBJ2-1; D is ambiguous. CDR1 and CDR2 from the germline V gene are MNHEY and SMNVEV (reference sequence). The CDR3 is 13 amino acids. Trimming cost V 3 bases and J 2 bases, with 5 bases left between them.

Of note for this clonotype: It may be a read error: a sequence one base away is much more abundant. This chain connects TRBV6-6 to TRBJ1-2, with D possibly being TRBD1 (5 bases). In germline, CDR1 is MNHNY, CDR2 SVGAGI (reference sequence). This CDR3 region has 17 residues. The CDR3 DNA is TGTGCCAGCAGTTACTCCCTTGGGGCCAGATCTAACCATGGCTACACCTTC. Its protein product is CASSYSLGARSNHGYTF.

This clonotype has more than one count but fewer than ten. J is TRBJ1-5 and V is TRBV6-2 or TRBV6-3; D uncertain. V shed 6 bases and J shed 7 bases, with 7 bases lying between them. Germline V gene sequence: CDR1 MNHEY, CDR2 SVGEGT. CDR3 length: 11 amino acids. This chain's CDR3 is CASSNPQPQHF. CDR3 nucleotide sequence: TGTGCCAGCAGCAACCCGCAGCCCCAGCATTTT.

In this sample, this clonotype turned up once. This chain uses TRBV29-1 with TRBJ1-1; D not certain. The CDR3 runs to 15 residues. Trimming stripped 0 bases from V and 0 bases from J, with 11 bases between. Germline V CDR1 and CDR2: SQVTM, ANQGSEA. CDR3 bases: TGCAGCGTTGAAGAAGGTATCTATATGAACACTGAAGCTTTCTTT. Translating it yields CSVEEGIYMNTEAFF. Drawing the rest from reference TRBV29-1 and TRBJ1-1, the complete variable domain is SAVISQKPSRDICQRGTSLTIQCQVDSQVTMMFWYRQQPGQSLTLIATANQGSEATYESGFVIDKFPISRPNLTFSTLTVSNMSPEDSSIYLCSVEEGIYMNTEAFFGQGTRLTVV.

This clonotype was detected a few times. This chain joins TRBV19 and TRBJ1-4; TRBD1 is a possible D gene (6 bases). The V and J ends lost 9 bases and 10 bases respectively, with 24 bases between them. The germline V gene encodes CDR1 LNHDA and CDR2 SQIVND (reference sequence). The CDR3 loop spans 15 amino acids. CDR3 nucleotide sequence: TGTGCCAGCCAAATAAACCGGGACATCAGAGGAAAACTGTTTTTT. This codes for CASQINRDIRGKLFF.